This T cell receptor beta chain derives from a study of control samples from healthy donors and cancer patients. The protocol was immunoSEQ multiplex PCR, while the TCRdb copy is restricted to in-frame clones and leaves out a portion. Among 80,000 or so clones, around nine tenths were seen once, and the ten largest hold 4.5% to 7%. The CDR3 length is 14 residues. Germline-derived CDR1 and CDR2 are LNHDA and SQIVND (reference sequence). V was pared by 5 bases and J by 2 bases, with 12 bases between. Sequencing input: blood. This chain uses TRBV19 with TRBJ2-5, with D perhaps TRBD1 (6 bases). The TCR was taken from a man aged 45-65 years in good health. This CDR3 reads CASSRRTDQETQYF. The CDR3 bases are TGTGCCAGTAGTCGTAGGACAGATCAAGAGACCCAGTACTTC. The whole variable domain, remainder taken from reference TRBV19 and TRBJ2-5, is DGGITQSPKYLFRKEGQNVTLSCEQNLNHDAMYWYRQDPGQGLRLIYYSQIVNDFQKGDIAEGYSVSREKKESFPLTVTSAQKNPTAFYLCASSRRTDQETQYFGPGTRLLVL.